This is a list of T cell receptor beta chains from one sample in a study of patients and donors after allogeneic stem cell transplantation. From the RT-PCR reads, TCRdb called clonotypes with MiXCR, one entry per CDR3 protein. The table shows about 960,000 distinct CDR3 sequences, with 15% to 20% occurring only once. Sequencing input: blood, either unsorted or a sorted T cell fraction (not recorded which). The receptors come from a human donor who was either an allogeneic HSCT recipient or a stem cell or donor lymphocyte infusion donor (not recorded which). It is not recorded whose cells these are; they may come from a transplant donor. Both conserved end residues are part of each CDR3. The D gene is left open where the match is weak. Clone size, where shown, is once, few, many, or a class for clones that have expanded.

clone_size: NA
d_call: TRBD1
cdr3_length: 16
j_call: TRBJ1-2
v_call: TRBV12-3/TRBV12-4
cdr3_nt: TGTGCCAGCAGTTTGACACCGGGACAGGGAATCTATGGCTACACCTTC
cdr3_aa: CASSLTPGQGIYGYTF

clone_size: many
d_call: TRBD1
cdr3_length: 15
j_call: TRBJ2-2
v_call: TRBV12-3/TRBV12-4
cdr3_nt: TGTGCCAGCAGTTGGACAGGGGTGAACACCGGGGAGCTGTTTTTT
cdr3_aa: CASSWTGVNTGELFF

clone_size: NA
d_call: TRBD2
cdr3_length: 17
j_call: TRBJ2-1
v_call: TRBV5-4
cdr3_nt: TGTGCCAGCAGCTTGGCTAGCGGGGGGCGCTCCTACAATGAGCAGTTCTTC
cdr3_aa: CASSLASGGRSYNEQFF

clone_size: NA
d_call: NA
cdr3_length: 13
j_call: TRBJ1-5
v_call: TRBV9
cdr3_nt: TGTGCCAGCAGCGCGGCGATGGATCAGCCCCAGCATTTT
cdr3_aa: CASSAAMDQPQHF

clone_size: few
d_call: NA
cdr3_length: 11
j_call: TRBJ2-1
v_call: TRBV2
cdr3_nt: TGTGCCAGCAGTGAGGCGGAAGAGCAGTTCTTC
cdr3_aa: CASSEAEEQFF

clone_size: NA
d_call: TRBD2
cdr3_length: 16
j_call: TRBJ2-7
v_call: TRBV6-1
cdr3_nt: TGTGCCAGCAGGGAGAAACCGGGACTACTGTCCTACGAGCAGTACTTC
cdr3_aa: CASREKPGLLSYEQYF

clone_size: NA
d_call: NA
cdr3_length: 15
j_call: TRBJ2-5
v_call: TRBV25-1
cdr3_nt: TGTGCCAGCACCCCGAGGGGACGGCTCTCGCAGACCCAGTACTTC
cdr3_aa: CASTPRGRLSQTQYF

clone_size: few
d_call: TRBD2
cdr3_length: 20
j_call: TRBJ2-7
v_call: TRBV4-3
cdr3_nt: TGCGCCAGCAGCCAAACTACCGGGACTAGCGGGTCCTCATACTACTACGAGCAGTACTTC
cdr3_aa: CASSQTTGTSGSSYYYEQYF

clone_size: few
d_call: NA
cdr3_length: 15
j_call: TRBJ2-7
v_call: TRBV6-2/TRBV6-3
cdr3_nt: TGTGCCAGCAGGAGGACGGGTAAAAGCTCCTACGAGCAGTACTTC
cdr3_aa: CASRRTGKSSYEQYF

clone_size: few
d_call: TRBD1
cdr3_length: 15
j_call: TRBJ2-1
v_call: TRBV20-1
cdr3_nt: TGCAGTGCTGTACCGGGACAGGGACAGCAAAATGAGCAGTTCTTC
cdr3_aa: CSAVPGQGQQNEQFF

clone_size: few
d_call: TRBD2
cdr3_length: 17
j_call: TRBJ2-5
v_call: TRBV20-1
cdr3_nt: TGCAGTGCTAGAGTGGCGCTAGCGGGCAAGACGGCAGAGACCCAGTACTTC
cdr3_aa: CSARVALAGKTAETQYF

clone_size: few
d_call: NA
cdr3_length: 14
j_call: TRBJ2-5
v_call: TRBV20-1
cdr3_nt: TGCAGTGCTGCCTCGGGCCTCTCAGGAGAGACCCAGTACTTC
cdr3_aa: CSAASGLSGETQYF

clone_size: NA
d_call: NA
cdr3_length: 11
j_call: TRBJ1-6
v_call: TRBV4-3
cdr3_nt: TGCGCCAGCAGACCAGGGGCATCCCTCCACTTT
cdr3_aa: CASRPGASLHF

clone_size: NA
d_call: NA
cdr3_length: 10
j_call: TRBJ2-4
v_call: TRBV7-9
cdr3_nt: TGTGCCAGCAGCGGGACCATTCAGTACTTC
cdr3_aa: CASSGTIQYF

clone_size: NA
d_call: NA
cdr3_length: 14
j_call: TRBJ2-5
v_call: TRBV28
cdr3_nt: TGTGCCAGCAATTTAGGGGGGCCCCAAGAGACCCAGTACTTC
cdr3_aa: CASNLGGPQETQYF